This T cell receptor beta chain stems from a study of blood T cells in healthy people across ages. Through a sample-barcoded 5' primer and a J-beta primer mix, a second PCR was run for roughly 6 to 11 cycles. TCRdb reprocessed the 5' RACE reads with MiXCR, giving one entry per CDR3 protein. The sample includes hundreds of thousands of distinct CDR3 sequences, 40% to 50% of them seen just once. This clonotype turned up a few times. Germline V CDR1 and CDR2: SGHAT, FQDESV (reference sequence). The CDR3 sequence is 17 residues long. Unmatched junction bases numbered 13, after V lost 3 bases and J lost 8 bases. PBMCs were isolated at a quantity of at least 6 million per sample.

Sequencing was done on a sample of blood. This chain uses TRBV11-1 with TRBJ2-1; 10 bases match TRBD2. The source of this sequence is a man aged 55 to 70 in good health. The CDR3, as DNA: TGTGCCAGCAGCTTGGCCATAGCGGGGGGCCCCACTGATGAGCAGTTCTTC. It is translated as CASSLAIAGGPTDEQFF.